A selection of T cell receptor beta chains follows, all from one sample in a study of blood T cell repertoires in COVID-19. This table comes from immunoSEQ multiplex PCR, and its TCRdb copy is limited to in-frame clones, with some not included. The data hold some 120,000 clones, with approximately 85% observed a single time. Source material: peripheral blood. The receptors were gathered from a human donor in a cohort sampled during active COVID-19. The CDR3 runs from the conserved cysteine through the conserved F or W. Not every row has a clone size; where given, it reads once, few, many or a size class.

clone size: few; V gene: TRBV27; CDR3 protein: CASRNSTNEKLFF
clone size: .; V gene: TRBV5-4; CDR3 protein: CASSSGLTYQETQYF
clone size: .; V gene: TRBV5-6; CDR3 protein: CASSLFSGRAGLSYNEQFF
clone size: .; V gene: TRBV7-2; CDR3 protein: CASSLGRQSEQYF
clone size: .; V gene: TRBV7-2; CDR3 protein: CASSLSRTLGSTEAFF
clone size: few; V gene: TRBV19; CDR3 protein: CASSTTSGRFTEQFF
clone size: .; V gene: TRBV27; CDR3 protein: CASSSHLVAGETDTQYF
clone size: .; V gene: TRBV30; CDR3 protein: CAWSSTGIKDTQYF
clone size: .; V gene: TRBV7-8; CDR3 protein: CASSPMDSHSTDTQYF
clone size: .; V gene: TRBV14; CDR3 protein: CASSLGGFRGAFF
clone size: .; V gene: TRBV19; CDR3 protein: CASSFSGGEINGYTF
clone size: .; V gene: TRBV9; CDR3 protein: CASSVGLADTDTQYF
clone size: few; V gene: TRBV4-3; CDR3 protein: CASSQDLPYEQYF
clone size: .; V gene: TRBV9; CDR3 protein: CASSNRPGEKLFF
clone size: .; V gene: TRBV6-5; CDR3 protein: CASHNRDRGRGYTF
clone size: few; V gene: TRBV9; CDR3 protein: CASSAGQDYGYTF
clone size: .; V gene: TRBV9; CDR3 protein: CASSVNPGDSYEQYF
clone size: few; V gene: TRBV9; CDR3 protein: CASSVATGEDYGYTF
clone size: .; V gene: TRBV3-1/TRBV3-2; CDR3 protein: CASSQDPAGAPSGANVLTF
clone size: .; V gene: TRBV24-1; CDR3 protein: CATSDPPGNTGELFF
clone size: .; V gene: TRBV7-2; CDR3 protein: CASSPRGYEQYF
clone size: .; V gene: TRBV2; CDR3 protein: CASPASRLDEQFF